Listed here are 21 T cell receptor beta chains from one sample, sequenced in a study of post-analysis software for immune sequencing data. Broader study findings: Among five TRBV segments more frequent in patients than controls were TRBV5-6, TRBV5-1 and TRBV20-1.

Libraries were made from TCR beta cDNA, and they carried unique molecular identifiers. From the PCR reads, TCRdb called clonotypes with MiXCR, one entry per CDR3 protein. In the table there are roughly 400,000 distinct CDR3 sequences, 39% of which are singletons. These receptors are not linked to any known antigen. Sequencing was done on a sample of blood. These receptors were collected from a girl aged 2-15 years with multiple sclerosis.

The chain is built from TRBV2 and TRBJ2-7; possibly TRBD1 for D (6 bases). Looked up from germline, CDR1 is SNHLY and CDR2 is FYNNEI. V was pared by 0 bases and J by 1 base, with 7 bases between. The CDR3 has 14 residues. This chain's CDR3 is CASSEAGQSYEQYF. In nucleotides, the CDR3 is TGTGCCAGCAGTGAAGCTGGACAGTCCTACGAGCAGTACTTC.

The J gene is TRBJ2-7, the V gene TRBV5-1, with TRBD1 matching 11 bases. The CDR3 extends over 14 amino acids. The V gene end was trimmed by 7 bases and the J gene end by 3 bases; junction bases not matched to a gene: 6. The germline gives CDR1 SGHRS, CDR2 YFSETQ. CDR3 nucleotide sequence: TGCGCCAGCCAACCGGGACAGGGGGTCTACGAGCAGTACTTC. This codes for CASQPGQGVYEQYF.

The chain uses TRBV15 and TRBJ2-7; 7 nucleotides align to TRBD1. The CDR3 covers 13 residues. With V trimmed by 5 bases and J by 0 bases, 1 base remained unmatched. Per germline, CDR1 LNHNV and CDR2 YYDKDF (reference sequence). CDR3 nucleotides: TGTGCCACCAGCGGACAGGTCTCCTACGAGCAGTACTTC. Translating gives CATSGQVSYEQYF.

The gene calls are TRBV4-3 and TRBJ2-1; possibly TRBD2 for D (6 bases). The V end lost 1 base, the J end lost 3 bases, and 10 bases lay between the germline ends. CDR1 and CDR2 from the germline V gene are LGHNA and YSLEER. This CDR3 contains 15 residues. CDR3 amino acids: CASSQGGTNYNEQFF. The CDR3 coding sequence is TGCGCCAGCAGCCAAGGCGGGACGAACTACAATGAGCAGTTCTTC.

This chain links TRBV29-1 with TRBJ2-5; tentatively, D is TRBD1 (6 bases). CDR1 is SQVTM and CDR2 is ANQGSEA in the germline V gene. Trimming took off 2 bases at V and 2 bases at J, with 9 bases between the two ends. The CDR3 contains 13 residues. The CDR3 DNA reads as TGCAGCGTTGAACCCGGGACACAAGAGACCCAGTACTTC. Protein product: CSVEPGTQETQYF.

The CDR3 protein is CATLEGVYEQYF. The CDR3 coding sequence is TGTGCCACTCTTGAGGGGGTCTACGAGCAGTACTTC. This chain connects TRBV6-1 to TRBJ2-7, with D possibly TRBD1 on 6 matching bases. Germline values: CDR1 MNHNS, CDR2 SASEGT. The CDR3 runs to 12 residues. V gave up 10 bases and J gave up 3 bases, with 13 bases separating them.

The chain has TRBV12-3 or TRBV12-4 and TRBJ2-3; D possibly corresponds to TRBD2 (6 bases). V gave up 11 bases and J gave up 3 bases, with 24 bases separating them. The CDR3 totals 16 residues. CDR3 DNA: TGTGCCGGCACCTCCCACGTAGCGGCCAATACAGATACGCAGTATTTT. Protein: CAGTSHVAANTDTQYF.

The rearrangement joins TRBV4-1 to TRBJ2-7, with 11 bases that match TRBD2. Trimming removed 3 bases from V and 0 bases from J; junction bases left unmatched: 4. The germline V gene encodes CDR1 MGHRA and CDR2 YSYEKL. This CDR3 is 16 amino acids long. The CDR3 bases are TGCGCCAGCAGCCAGGATACTAGCGGGAGCTCCTACGAGCAGTACTTC. Amino acids: CASSQDTSGSSYEQYF.

The CDR3 DNA follows: TGTGCCAGCACCCGACAGGGGAGTCAGCCCCAGCATTTT. Translating it yields CASTRQGSQPQHF. This rearrangement joins TRBV5-6 to TRBJ1-5; 8 nucleotides line up with TRBD1. Looked up from germline, CDR1 is SGHDT and CDR2 is YYEEEE. The V and J ends lost 6 bases and 6 bases, in that order; junction bases with no gene match: 5. There are 13 residues in the CDR3.

This clonotype appeared once. The chain combines TRBV5-1 with TRBJ2-3; 16 bases match TRBD2. This CDR3 region has 16 residues. With 4 bases clipped from V and 9 bases from J, the junction kept 8 bases outside the gene matches. Germline loops: CDR1 SGHRS, CDR2 YFSETQ. This chain's CDR3 is CASSQGLAGGWLTQYF. The DNA for the CDR3 is TGCGCCAGCAGCCAGGGACTAGCGGGGGGGTGGCTCACGCAGTATTTT.

A few counts support this clonotype. The chain carries TRBV20-1 and TRBJ2-3, with TRBD2 matching over 7 bases. Germline V CDR1 and CDR2: DFQATT, SNEGSKA (reference sequence). CDR3 size: 12 residues. The V segment lost 1 base and the J segment 14 bases; nucleotides outside the gene matches: 9. The DNA for the CDR3 is TGCAGTGCTAGAGCTCAGACTAGCTTACCGTATTTT. It yields the protein CSARAQTSLPYF.

The chain combines TRBV7-2 with TRBJ2-5, with D perhaps matching TRBD1 (6 bases). The CDR3 contains 15 residues. The germline CDR1 and CDR2 sequences are SGHTA and FQGNSA. Trimming removed 0 bases at V and 1 base at J, with 9 bases between. CDR3 residues: CASSLASGAQETQYF. In DNA form, the CDR3 reads TGTGCCAGCAGCTTAGCGTCAGGGGCCCAAGAGACCCAGTACTTC.

This clonotype has just one count. The chain carries TRBV9 and TRBJ2-2; 7 nucleotides line up with TRBD2. CDR3 length: 15 residues. V shed 4 bases and J 0 bases; nucleotides not matched to a gene: 3. From germline, CDR1 is SGDLS and CDR2 YYNGEE. The CDR3 DNA is TGTGCCAGCAGCAAGACTAGCCCGAACACCGGGGAGCTGTTTTTT. It is translated as CASSKTSPNTGELFF.

This clonotype has only a few counts. A junction end diverges from the germline sequence, so it may reflect a read error. The chain couples TRBV7-9 to TRBJ2-5; 9 bases fit TRBD1. CDR3 length equals 12 residues. Germline CDR1 SEHNR, CDR2 FQNEAQ (reference sequence). CDR3 protein: CASRTGDYEQYF. CDR3 sequence (DNA): TGTGCCTCGAGGACAGGGGACTACGAGCAGTACTTT.

Only a few counts were recorded for this clonotype. The chain joins TRBV6-5 to TRBJ1-2, with TRBD1 matching over 12 bases. This CDR3 is 15 amino acids long. Unmatched junction bases numbered 4, after V lost 0 bases and J lost 8 bases. Looked up from germline, CDR1 is MNHEY and CDR2 is SVGAGI. CDR3 in DNA: TGTGCCAGCAGTTACTCGGGGACAGGGGGCTTCGGCTACACCTTC. Translating it yields CASSYSGTGGFGYTF.

The genes are TRBV29-1 and TRBJ1-1; 9 bases are shared with TRBD1. Germline-derived CDR1 and CDR2 are SQVTM and ANQGSEA. V dropped 4 bases and J dropped 7; count of bases not matched to a gene: 13. The CDR3 loop spans 15 amino acids. CDR3 sequence reads: CSVVETGGRTLEAFF. The CDR3 nucleotides are TGCAGCGTTGTTGAGACAGGGGGTCGAACCCTTGAAGCTTTCTTT.

This clonotype was detected a few times. V is TRBV29-1 and J is TRBJ1-2, with D unresolved. Per the germline V gene, CDR1 is SQVTM and CDR2 is ANQGSEA. The V end was cut by 4 bases, the J end by 2 bases, with 20 bases between. The CDR3 sequence is 16 residues long. The CDR3 DNA reads TGCAGCGTTGGGGGTATGGTGGGTGGGTCAAACTATGGCTACACCTTC. It specifies CSVGGMVGGSNYGYTF.

The chain carries TRBV21-1 and TRBJ1-2. TRBV21-1 is recorded as a pseudogene. CDR3 length equals 11 residues. As DNA, the CDR3 is TGTGCCAGCAGCAAAGACCCGGGCTACACCTTC. Protein: CASSKDPGYTF.

The chain employs TRBV20-1 and TRBJ2-1; 14 bases fit TRBD2. V gave up 6 bases and J gave up 6 bases; unmatched junction bases: 10. In germline, CDR1 is DFQATT, CDR2 SNEGSKA (reference sequence). The CDR3 contains 16 residues. The CDR3 sequence: CSARPPGLAGVNEQFF. CDR3 bases: TGCAGTGCCCGGCCGCCGGGACTAGCGGGAGTCAATGAGCAGTTCTTC.

This clonotype has only a few counts. The V gene is TRBV12-3 or TRBV12-4, the J gene TRBJ1-1; TRBD1 agrees at 9 bases. Losses at the gene ends were 5 bases for V and 6 bases for J; bases not matched to a gene: 10. CDR3 length equals 15 residues. CDR3 residues: CASSPGTGLDAEAFF. In DNA, the CDR3 is TGTGCCAGCAGTCCCGGGACAGGGTTGGATGCTGAAGCTTTCTTT.

The chain is built from TRBV7-8 and TRBJ2-5; 11 bases line up with TRBD1. The trim removed 5 bases at V and 4 bases at J, leaving 18 bases unmatched. This CDR3 region has 19 residues. Germline values: CDR1 SGHVS, CDR2 FQNEAQ. CDR3 amino acids: CASSIMKGLDRGQVETQYF. The CDR3 DNA reads as TGTGCCAGCAGCATCATGAAAGGGTTGGACAGGGGGCAGGTAGAGACCCAGTACTTC.